The clone carrying this T cell receptor (beta chain) was observed a handful of times. The source of the sample is a study of cytomegalovirus exposure and HLA in healthy donors. Germline CDR1 reads SGHAT; CDR2 reads FQNNGV. Trimming left V 6 bases short and J 5 bases short, with 14 bases between. The CDR3 covers 13 residues. 60 Vbeta and 13 Jbeta primers were used in PCR. Sequenced by immunoSEQ multiplex PCR; TCRdb stores in-frame clones only, minus some. The sample carries some 140,000 clones, about three quarters recorded once. The chain is built from TRBV11-2 and TRBJ2-7; D is perhaps TRBD1 (5 bases). The sequence derives from a young woman in good health and CMV-seronegative. Sequencing was performed on PBMCs. Here the CDR3 reads CASRPPGFHEQYF. The CDR3 DNA is TGTGCCAGCAGACCCCCAGGGTTCCACGAGCAGTACTTC.